This passage covers 7 T cell receptor beta chains from one sample sequenced in a study of T cell responses to AZD1222 COVID-19 vaccine. The table came from immunoSEQ multiplex PCR; TCRdb's copy has only in-frame clones and leaves some out. The sample shows about 110,000 clones, approximately 90% of them seen only once. The sample here was peripheral blood, taken 28 days after the second AZD1222 dose. These TCRs come from an adult who received the AZD1222 COVID-19 vaccine.

This rearrangement joins TRBV3-1 (or the pseudogene TRBV3-2) to TRBJ1-2; 12 bases are a match to TRBD1. CDR1 LGHDT and CDR2 YNNKEL come from the germline V gene (reference sequence). This CDR3 spans 14 amino acids. J lost 10 bases, V lost 4 bases, and 7 bases had no gene match. CDR3 residues: CASSRPGTGGAYTF. The CDR3 nucleotides are TGTGCCAGCAGCCGACCCGGGACAGGGGGCGCCTACACCTTC.

J is TRBJ1-1 and V is TRBV29-1, with 8 nucleotides matching TRBD1. This CDR3 contains 14 residues. V was clipped by 5 bases and J by 3 bases; unmatched bases: 8. The germline CDR1 and CDR2 sequences are SQVTM and ANQGSEA. This CDR3 reads CSVSRAGGYTEAFF. The CDR3 DNA sequence: TGCAGCGTTAGTAGGGCAGGGGGCTACACTGAAGCTTTCTTT.

This chain links TRBV4-2 with TRBJ1-1; D uncertain. Trimming took 1 base from V and 3 from J, leaving 9 bases between them. CDR1 and CDR2 (germline): LGHNA, YNFKEQ. This CDR3 is built from 14 residues. The CDR3 bases are TGTGCCAGCAGCCAAGCAGTTCGGGACACTGAAGCTTTCTTT. Translation: CASSQAVRDTEAFF.

The chain combines TRBV7-2 with TRBJ2-7; D could derive from TRBD1 or TRBD2 (5 bases each). Germline V gene sequence: CDR1 SGHTA, CDR2 FQGNSA. V shed 5 bases and J shed 0 bases, with 11 bases lying between them. The CDR3 length is 14 residues. The CDR3 is CASSTRDASYEQYF. The CDR3 coding sequence is TGTGCCAGCAGCACCCGGGACGCCTCCTACGAGCAGTACTTC.

This sequence joins TRBV10-2 and TRBJ1-1, with unresolved D. The CDR3 loop spans 13 amino acids. The V end was cut by 7 bases, the J end by 1 base, with 10 bases between. CDR1 and CDR2 from the germline V gene are WSHSY and SAAADI. CDR3 in amino acids: CASISRTNTEAFF. The CDR3 DNA reads TGCGCCAGCATTAGTCGTACGAACACTGAAGCTTTCTTT.

This chain joins TRBV10-1 and TRBJ2-3; D gene ambiguous. Germline values: CDR1 WNHNN, CDR2 SYGVQD (reference sequence). V lost 0 bases, J lost 4 bases, and 11 bases lay in between. The CDR3 contains 15 residues. In nucleotides, the CDR3 is TGCGCCAGCAGTGAGTCAAGGGCTGGAGCAGATACGCAGTATTTT. It encodes CASSESRAGADTQYF.

J is TRBJ2-7 and V is TRBV10-3, with 10 bases aligning to TRBD1. Germline V gene lookup returns CDR1 ENHRY and CDR2 SYGVKD. This CDR3 has 17 residues. Germline trimming cut 2 bases from V and 1 base from J; bases unmatched to any gene: 8. The CDR3 DNA sequence: TGTGCCATCAGTGAGGTGTGGGGACAGGGGAGTTCCTACGAGCAGTACTTC. This translates into CAISEVWGQGSSYEQYF.